The 15 T cell receptor beta chains reported below all come from one sample, sequenced in a study of shared clonotypes between healthy human individuals. Generated by immunoSEQ multiplex PCR, the TCRdb table keeps only in-frame clones and is missing some. The sample shows some 350,000 clones, about 74% of them seen only once. Sequenced: memory CD4+ T cells sorted from blood. Indicated subset: CD45RA-negative fraction. The receptors shown here come from a man aged 30-40 years in good health.

This sequence joins TRBV6-1 and TRBJ1-1, with TRBD1 as a possible D gene (5 bases). Trimming took off 4 bases at V and 5 bases at J, with 20 bases between the two ends. The CDR3 length is 16 residues. Germline-derived CDR1 and CDR2 are MNHNS and SASEGT. The CDR3 region is CASSVILGGAGTEAFF. CDR3 coding DNA: TGTGCCAGCAGTGTGATCTTAGGAGGGGCTGGGACTGAAGCTTTCTTT.

The chain is built from TRBV5-4 and TRBJ2-3; 11 nucleotides line up with TRBD2. The germline V gene encodes CDR1 SGHNT and CDR2 YYREEE (reference sequence). The V gene end was trimmed by 3 bases and the J gene end by 1 base; junction bases not matched to a gene: 4. The CDR3 covers 16 residues. CDR3 DNA sequence: TGTGCCAGCAGCTCTGGGACTAGCGGTCGCACAGATACGCAGTATTTT. Protein: CASSSGTSGRTDTQYF.

The rearrangement uses TRBV9 and TRBJ2-2; TRBD2 matches at 8 bases. In germline, CDR1 is SGDLS, CDR2 YYNGEE. The CDR3 has 16 residues. V shed 0 bases and J 4 bases; nucleotides not matched to a gene: 5. The CDR3 protein is CASSVGLAGATGELFF. Written as DNA, the CDR3 is TGTGCCAGCAGCGTAGGGCTAGCGGGCGCCACCGGGGAGCTGTTTTTT.

The chain recombines TRBV7-2 with TRBJ2-7; possibly TRBD2 for D (5 bases). Germline CDR1 SGHTA, CDR2 FQGNSA. Trimming left V 9 bases short and J 5 bases short, with 23 bases between. There are 15 residues in the CDR3. CDR3 DNA: TGTGCCAGTACCCCTTATTGGGAGAGGTTAAACGAGCAGTACTTC. Protein: CASTPYWERLNEQYF.

V usage is TRBV11-2 and J usage is TRBJ2-7, with D tentatively TRBD2 (5 bases). This CDR3 is built from 16 residues. The V gene's germline CDR1 is SGHAT and CDR2 FQNNGV. Between the trimmed V and J ends, which lost 5 bases and 3 bases, there was a span of 20 bases. CDR3 bases: TGTGCCAGCAGCCAAGATCTGGGGTTACGGGACTACGAGCAGTACTTC. Its translation is CASSQDLGLRDYEQYF.

The genes are TRBV4-3 and TRBJ2-7; TRBD1 aligns across 10 bases. Germline V gene data show CDR1 as LGHNA and CDR2 as YSLEER. V lost 3 bases and J lost 6; bases outside the gene matches: 5. The CDR3 has 14 residues. CDR3 residues: CASSQRQGASEQYF. In nucleotides, the CDR3 is TGCGCCAGCAGCCAGCGACAGGGGGCGAGCGAGCAGTACTTC.

This clone appeared a single time. The chain carries TRBV2 and TRBJ1-2; 9 bases map to TRBD1. The CDR3 totals 16 residues. Germline loops: CDR1 SNHLY, CDR2 FYNNEI. J was trimmed by 1 base and V by 4 bases; bases with no gene match: 7. This CDR3 reads CASSAIRDRVNYGYTF. CDR3 nucleotides: TGTGCCAGCAGTGCTATACGGGACAGGGTTAACTATGGCTACACCTTC.

This clone was seen just once. V usage is TRBV28 and J usage is TRBJ2-7, with a possible D match to TRBD1 (5 bases). In germline, CDR1 is MDHEN, CDR2 SYDVKM. CDR3 length: 14 amino acids. Trimming removed 3 bases at V and 5 bases at J, with 14 bases between. The CDR3: CASSFGQDMDEQYF. The CDR3 DNA reads as TGTGCCAGCAGTTTTGGGCAGGACATGGACGAGCAGTACTTC. Drawing the rest from reference TRBV28 and TRBJ2-7, the complete variable domain is DVKVTQSSRYLVKRTGEKVFLECVQDMDHENMFWYRQDPGLGLRLIYFSYDVKMKEKGDIPEGYSVSREKKERFSLILESASTNQTSMYLCASSFGQDMDEQYFGPGTRLTVT.

The chain carries TRBV4-1 and TRBJ1-4, with TRBD1 as a possible D gene (6 bases). The V gene's germline CDR1 is MGHRA and CDR2 YSYEKL. Between the trimmed V and J ends, which lost 3 bases and 8 bases, there was a span of 19 bases. There are 16 residues in the CDR3. CDR3 amino acids: CASSHAKGGRQEKLFF. In DNA, the CDR3 is TGCGCCAGCAGCCACGCCAAGGGGGGGCGGCAAGAAAAACTGTTTTTT.

The chain links TRBV7-9 to TRBJ2-1; no clear D. The ends were cut back, 5 bases at V and 14 bases at J, with 4 bases in the middle. Germline assignment: CDR1 SEHNR and CDR2 FQNEAQ (reference sequence). The CDR3 contains 8 residues. CDR3 coding DNA: TGTGCCAGCAGCCCGGAGTTCTTC. Amino acids: CASSPEFF. The full variable domain, with the rest looked up from reference TRBV7-9 and TRBJ2-1, is DTGVSQNPRHKITKRGQNVTFRCDPISEHNRLYWYRQTLGQGPEFLTYFQNEAQLEKSRLLSDRFSAERPKGSFSTLEIQRTEQGDSAMYLCASSPEFFGPGTRLTVL.

V is TRBV7-8 and J is TRBJ2-1, with 8 bases that match TRBD2. The CDR3 totals 15 residues. Germline trimming cut 1 base from V and 6 bases from J; bases unmatched to any gene: 5. The V gene's germline CDR1 is SGHVS and CDR2 FQNEAQ. CDR3 coding DNA: TGTGCCAGCAGCTTAGGGGCGGGAGGAGCCAATGAGCAGTTCTTC. Amino acids: CASSLGAGGANEQFF.

DNA for the CDR3: TGTGCCAGCAGCGCCAAGCTAGGGTCCCCCTACGAGCAGTACTTC. This gives the protein CASSAKLGSPYEQYF. The rearrangement uses TRBV2 and TRBJ2-7, with D hard to call. This CDR3 region has 15 residues. V shed 6 bases and J shed 2 bases, with 17 bases lying between them. Germline CDR1 is SNHLY and CDR2 is FYNNEI.

The J gene is TRBJ1-3, the V gene TRBV5-1, with D perhaps matching TRBD1 (6 bases). The CDR3 extends over 16 amino acids. Germline V gene sequence: CDR1 SGHRS, CDR2 YFSETQ. Deletions cut 4 bases from V and 0 bases from J, with 14 bases between. CDR3 bases: TGCGCCAGCAGCATGACAGGCCGGAACTCTGGAAACACCATATATTTT. Translating it yields CASSMTGRNSGNTIYF.

This clone was seen once. This likely traces to a read error, being one base from a far larger clone. The chain combines TRBV7-2 with TRBJ2-5, with D maybe TRBD1 (6 bases). The V end was cut by 5 bases, the J end by 5 bases, with 9 bases between. Germline V gene sequence: CDR1 SGHTA, CDR2 FQGNSA. The CDR3 spans 12 residues. This CDR3 is CASSPQGETQYF. CDR3 in DNA: TGTGCCAGCAGCCCCCAGGGGGAGACCCAGTACTTC. The full variable domain, with the rest looked up from reference TRBV7-2 and TRBJ2-5, is GAGVSQSPSNKVTEKGKDVELRCDPISGHTALYWYRQSLGQGLEFLIYFQGNSAPDKSGLPSDRFSAERTGGSVSTLTIQRTQQEDSAVYLCASSPQGETQYFGPGTRLLVL.

The rearrangement joins TRBV5-4 to TRBJ2-3; 10 bases are shared with TRBD2. Germline loops: CDR1 SGHNT, CDR2 YYREEE (reference sequence). This CDR3 has 13 amino acids. The ends lost 0 bases at V and 13 bases at J; junction bases unmatched: 5. The CDR3, as DNA: TGTGCCAGCAGCTTGGAGCTAGCGGGAGAGAAGTATTTT. This codes for CASSLELAGEKYF.